These 13 T cell receptor beta chains originate from one sample sequenced in a study of graft-versus-host responses after intestinal transplantation. Method: immunoSEQ multiplex PCR; TCRdb's copy keeps in-frame clones and lacks some. The data show over 100,000 clones, around 92% seen once. The antigens for these receptors are not known. The source material was unstimulated CD8+ T cells sorted from spleen or lymph node cells, sampled before transplant. All receptors derive from a human donor who was the organ donor for an intestinal transplant.

The chain combines TRBV11-1 with TRBJ2-2; D perhaps matches TRBD1 (6 bases). Germline CDR1 is SGHAT and CDR2 is FQDESV (reference sequence). With 5 bases removed from V and 10 bases from J, the gap between germline ends came to 11 bases. The CDR3 contains 12 residues. The CDR3 sequence: CASSIPGQELFF. In DNA form, the CDR3 reads TGTGCCAGCAGCATACCGGGACAGGAGCTGTTTTTT. Full variable domain (missing parts from reference TRBV11-1 and TRBJ2-2): EAEVAQSPRYKITEKSQAVAFWCDPISGHATLYWYRQILGQGPELLVQFQDESVVDDSQLPKDRFSAERLKGVDSTLKIQPAELGDSAMYLCASSIPGQELFFGEGSRLTVL.

The gene calls are TRBV11-2 and TRBJ2-5; D is perhaps TRBD2 (6 bases). This CDR3 has 17 residues. Trimming took off 1 base at V and 5 bases at J, with 20 bases between the two ends. The V gene's germline CDR1 is SGHAT and CDR2 FQNNGV. Written as DNA, the CDR3 is TGTGCCAGCAGCTTAGGATCTTACGGGGGAGTAGAGGAGACCCAGTACTTC. It specifies CASSLGSYGGVEETQYF.

The chain is built from TRBV6-5 and TRBJ2-7; no firm D call. V lost 2 bases to trimming and J lost 2 bases, with 10 bases between them. The germline V gene encodes CDR1 MNHEY and CDR2 SVGAGI. This CDR3 region has 14 residues. CDR3 DNA sequence: TGTGCCAGCAGTTACGCTCTCGGTCCCTACGAGCAGTACTTC. Amino acid sequence: CASSYALGPYEQYF.

The genes are TRBV19 and TRBJ2-7; 12 positions agree with TRBD2. The CDR3 covers 15 residues. V trimming: 4 bases; J trimming: 3 bases; junction bases outside the gene matches: 4. From germline, CDR1 is LNHDA and CDR2 SQIVND (reference sequence). The CDR3 region is CASSSTSGRNYEQYF. CDR3 nucleotides: TGTGCCAGTAGTAGTACTAGCGGGAGGAACTACGAGCAGTACTTC.

With respect to this clone: Mismatch with germline at one junction end may stem from a read error. The chain links TRBV10-3 to TRBJ2-7, with no clear D. Germline values: CDR1 ENHRY, CDR2 SYGVKD. The CDR3 is made up of 13 amino acids. CDR3 region: CASSYSRTYEQYF. The CDR3 bases are TGTGCCAGCAGTTACTCCAGGACCTACGAGCAGTACTTC.

The V and J genes are TRBV6-6 and TRBJ2-1; 12 nucleotides line up with TRBD2. The CDR3 loop spans 14 amino acids. Germline V lookup: CDR1 MNHNY, CDR2 SVGAGI (reference sequence). Trimming cost V 4 bases and J 5 bases; bases outside gene matches: 0. CDR3 sequence reads: CASSWTSGDNEQFF. CDR3 DNA sequence: TGTGCCAGCAGTTGGACTAGCGGGGACAATGAGCAGTTCTTC.

The chain carries TRBV7-9 and TRBJ2-7, with 7 bases matching TRBD1. The germline CDR1 and CDR2 sequences are SEHNR and FQNEAQ (reference sequence). V dropped 1 base and J dropped 3; count of bases not matched to a gene: 6. The CDR3 has 15 amino acids. The CDR3 bases are TGTGCCAGCAGCTTAGAAGGCCCAGGGGGCTACGAGCAGTACTTC. It is translated as CASSLEGPGGYEQYF.

This rearrangement joins TRBV27 to TRBJ2-7; 9 bases agree with TRBD1. Germline V gene data show CDR1 as MNHEY and CDR2 as SMNVEV (reference sequence). The V and J ends lost 4 bases and 1 base, in that order; junction bases with no gene match: 8. The CDR3 loop spans 16 amino acids. The CDR3 DNA reads TGTGCCAGCAGTTGGACGGGACAGGGAGAATCCTACGAGCAGTACTTC. This gives the protein CASSWTGQGESYEQYF.

The chain recombines TRBV5-6 with TRBJ1-2; possible D gene TRBD1, 6 bases. This CDR3 has 13 residues. The germline CDR1 and CDR2 sequences are SGHDT and YYEEEE. The ends were cut back, 5 bases at V and 4 bases at J, with 12 bases in the middle. This CDR3 is CASRRRGGYGYTF. The CDR3, as DNA: TGTGCCAGCAGACGTAGAGGGGGCTATGGCTACACCTTC.

This clone was seen a few times. The rearrangement links TRBV19 to TRBJ2-7; D may correspond to TRBD1 or TRBD2 (5 bases each). The V end was cut by 3 bases, the J end by 2 bases, with 14 bases between. Germline assignment: CDR1 LNHDA and CDR2 SQIVND (reference sequence). The CDR3 spans 15 residues. This CDR3 reads CASSISGTVTYEQYF. DNA for the CDR3: TGTGCCAGTAGTATCTCCGGGACGGTCACCTACGAGCAGTACTTC.

There are a few counts of this clone. The chain carries TRBV10-3 and TRBJ1-1; D is ambiguous. Per germline, CDR1 ENHRY and CDR2 SYGVKD. Trimming stripped 0 bases from V and 4 bases from J, with 6 bases between. This CDR3 spans 13 amino acids. CDR3 coding DNA: TGTGCCATCAGTGAGTCACGGGCCACTGAAGCTTTCTTT. It is translated as CAISESRATEAFF.

V and J are TRBV4-2 and TRBJ2-2, with 7 positions matching TRBD2. The CDR3 runs 15 residues. CDR1 and CDR2 from the germline V gene are LGHNA and YNFKEQ. V gave up 4 bases and J gave up 1 base; unmatched junction bases: 3. The CDR3 sequence: CASSPGLGNTGELFF. The CDR3, as DNA: TGTGCCAGCAGCCCCGGACTAGGGAACACCGGGGAGCTGTTTTTT.

The chain has TRBV27 and TRBJ2-7, with a tentative D call TRBD1 (5 bases). CDR1 is MNHEY, CDR2 SMNVEV, per germline (reference sequence). The CDR3 is made up of 14 amino acids. V lost 2 bases and J lost 2, with 10 bases in between. The CDR3 here is CASSLRGTTYEQYF. The CDR3, as DNA: TGTGCCAGCAGTTTAAGGGGAACAACCTACGAGCAGTACTTC.